The TCR beta chain under discussion was sequenced for a study of cytomegalovirus exposure and HLA in healthy donors. To note about this clone: Antigen unknown.

The donors gave bone marrow, and they were healthy. Investigators did not record CMV serostatus for this donor. Germline CDR1 is SGHNT and CDR2 is YYREEE (reference sequence). V was trimmed by 4 bases and J by 6 bases, leaving 20 bases between them. This CDR3 contains 15 residues. 60 Vbeta and 13 Jbeta primers were used in PCR. Produced via immunoSEQ multiplex PCR; TCRdb's table is partial and in-frame only. The sample has 85,000 to 100,000 clones, about 76% seen once. Study findings and constraints: TRBV6-2, TRBV6-3 and other indistinguishable V segments were excluded.

This clonotype was sampled from a human donor in good health. Sequenced input: PBMCs. The chain joins TRBV5-4 to TRBJ2-7; D possibly corresponds to TRBD2 (6 bases). In DNA, the CDR3 is TGTGCCAGCAGCAAGATCTCGGGGGTTCGGGGCGAGCAGTACTTC. Amino acid sequence: CASSKISGVRGEQYF.